This TCR beta chain was observed in a study of blood T cell repertoires in COVID-19. Profiled with immunoSEQ multiplex PCR; TCRdb holds only in-frame clones, not every one. Of around 330,000 clones in the sample, approximately 81% were seen once. This clone was found once. Assignment of participants to cohorts was predicated upon participant-reported clinical history. V was pared by 3 bases and J by 4 bases, with 12 bases of the junction left unmatched. This CDR3 has 16 amino acids. Germline assignment: CDR1 SGDLS and CDR2 YYNGEE. This chain joins TRBV9 and TRBJ1-1, with 7 bases matching TRBD1. The receptor comes from a young woman who had been exposed to COVID-19. Specimen: PBMCs or T cells enriched from blood (not recorded which). The CDR3 region has the DNA TGTGCCAGCAGCGCAGATCGAACAGGGGAACTCACTGAAGCTTTCTTT. Translation: CASSADRTGELTEAFF.